The subject of this entry is one T cell receptor (beta chain). There are many counts of this clonotype. Its antigen has not been determined. The record has no base qualities; no much larger clone is one base away. These data are taken from a study of T cells in Graves' hyperthyroidism and ophthalmopathy (dated by TCRdb to about 2019). In the study overall: Peripheral blood was collected at initial diagnosis, before any treatment. To identify TCR V-J signatures that set the groups apart, the researchers used a discovery cohort of 100 patients, made up of some 41 with Graves' ophthalmopathy and about 59 with stable Graves' hyperthyroidism. Prospective prediction of ophthalmopathy was tested in an independent validation cohort of some 19 hyperthyroidism patients and 17 patients who later progressed to ophthalmopathy. The 85 to 100 discovery patients were randomly split 7:3 into training and test sets. In addition, the study compared T-cell repertoires in thyroid tissue and in blood from roughly 6 Graves' hyperthyroidism patients. Following sampling, methimazole starting at 30 mg daily was given to hyperthyroidism patients, and high-dose intravenous methylprednisolone was given to ophthalmopathy patients. The paper reports TCR Vbeta CDR3 sequencing of roughly 140 peripheral blood samples: 43 ophthalmopathy, under 80 hyperthyroidism and around 17 progressor patients.

Stable Graves' hyperthyroidism was defined as the absence of progression to ophthalmopathy over 18 months of follow-up. The hyperthyroidism patients were between 18 and 65 years old and newly diagnosed, with a disease duration of less than 2 months. Exclusion was applied to patients with uncontrolled infections, other autoimmune diseases, pregnancy or lactation. Diagnoses were established on the basis of clinical symptoms, serum thyroxine and TRAb, thyroid ultrasound, and orbital computed tomography. PBMCs were isolated from about 10 ml of fresh peripheral blood by Ficoll-Paque density gradient centrifugation. Trizol reagent was used to extract total RNA, and RNA quality was then checked on an Agilent 2100 Bioanalyzer. Via the germline V gene, CDR1 is KGHDR and CDR2 SFDVKD. From cysteine to phenylalanine, the CDR3 is 15 amino acids long. The sequence is cut down to CDR3 DNA, 45 bases in frame from base 1. Cut back by 2 bases and 5 bases, the V and J ends lie 14 bases apart.

TCR beta CDR3 regions were amplified from RNA transcripts. The TCR CDR3 was subjected to a first round of RT-PCR using the HTBI primer set and the Qiagen OneStep RT-PCR kit. Libraries were constructed in a second round of multiplex PCR, after which size selection and purification were performed. Sequencing of the libraries was done on an Illumina HiSeq2000 using paired-end 100 bp reads. On the study's bioinformatics: SOAPnuke was used to process the raw data, with reads discarded if the reads contained adapters or uncalled bases, had a mean Phred below 15, or lacked an exact constant-primer or identifier match. COPE v1.2.5 was used to merge the high-quality paired reads, and each unique nucleotide sequence was defined as a clonotype. MiTCR v1.1 was used to align the clonotypes against IMGT TRBV, TRBD and TRBJ reference segments. The analysis included only V-J combinations with a frequency above 0.0001, which together covered over 98% of the repertoires. A TCS score was defined as the ratio of F50 (clonal expansion) to E x V (chaos), with BLOSUM62-based TCRdist applied between CDR3 peptides within each V-J. Welch's t-statistics and random forest reduced roughly 500 V-J features to fewer than 15, which were used in a naive Bayes classifier (R e1071). The similarity between thyroid and blood repertoires was quantified using the Morisita-Horn index. TCRdb's own reprocessing of the public reads used fastp at Q25 and MiXCR and kept productive beta chains. Here each entry gathers all rows of one CDR3 protein and keeps the most common genes and DNA. TCRdb, not the original authors, processed these V and J calls. A total of approximately 870,000 distinct CDR3 sequences appear in this sample, around 38% of them only once. The top ten constitute more than 7% of the sample.

Study-level results and caveats: During validation, the model predicted progression to ophthalmopathy a median of approximately 6.5 months ahead of onset, with more than 55% sensitivity and roughly 75% specificity. No statistical method was used to set the sample size in advance, and investigators knew the group allocation. Ophthalmopathy was separated from stable hyperthyroidism by a 13 V-J signature model, with approximately 90% sensitivity and roughly 84% specificity obtained in cross-validation and 80%/75% obtained in testing. Most expanded thyroid clonotypes (frequency above 0.001) were also detected in blood, suggesting blood repertoires may reflect thyroid immune responses.

This TCR was sampled from a man aged 18-30 years with Graves' hyperthyroidism. Sequences were obtained from blood. The rearranged chain carries TRBV24-1 and TRBJ2-5, with TRBD1 tentatively as D gene (6 bases match). The CDR3 loop reads CATSDWNGQPETQYF. The nucleotide sequence is given as TGTGCCACCAGTGATTGGAACGGACAGCCTGAGACCCAGTACTTC.